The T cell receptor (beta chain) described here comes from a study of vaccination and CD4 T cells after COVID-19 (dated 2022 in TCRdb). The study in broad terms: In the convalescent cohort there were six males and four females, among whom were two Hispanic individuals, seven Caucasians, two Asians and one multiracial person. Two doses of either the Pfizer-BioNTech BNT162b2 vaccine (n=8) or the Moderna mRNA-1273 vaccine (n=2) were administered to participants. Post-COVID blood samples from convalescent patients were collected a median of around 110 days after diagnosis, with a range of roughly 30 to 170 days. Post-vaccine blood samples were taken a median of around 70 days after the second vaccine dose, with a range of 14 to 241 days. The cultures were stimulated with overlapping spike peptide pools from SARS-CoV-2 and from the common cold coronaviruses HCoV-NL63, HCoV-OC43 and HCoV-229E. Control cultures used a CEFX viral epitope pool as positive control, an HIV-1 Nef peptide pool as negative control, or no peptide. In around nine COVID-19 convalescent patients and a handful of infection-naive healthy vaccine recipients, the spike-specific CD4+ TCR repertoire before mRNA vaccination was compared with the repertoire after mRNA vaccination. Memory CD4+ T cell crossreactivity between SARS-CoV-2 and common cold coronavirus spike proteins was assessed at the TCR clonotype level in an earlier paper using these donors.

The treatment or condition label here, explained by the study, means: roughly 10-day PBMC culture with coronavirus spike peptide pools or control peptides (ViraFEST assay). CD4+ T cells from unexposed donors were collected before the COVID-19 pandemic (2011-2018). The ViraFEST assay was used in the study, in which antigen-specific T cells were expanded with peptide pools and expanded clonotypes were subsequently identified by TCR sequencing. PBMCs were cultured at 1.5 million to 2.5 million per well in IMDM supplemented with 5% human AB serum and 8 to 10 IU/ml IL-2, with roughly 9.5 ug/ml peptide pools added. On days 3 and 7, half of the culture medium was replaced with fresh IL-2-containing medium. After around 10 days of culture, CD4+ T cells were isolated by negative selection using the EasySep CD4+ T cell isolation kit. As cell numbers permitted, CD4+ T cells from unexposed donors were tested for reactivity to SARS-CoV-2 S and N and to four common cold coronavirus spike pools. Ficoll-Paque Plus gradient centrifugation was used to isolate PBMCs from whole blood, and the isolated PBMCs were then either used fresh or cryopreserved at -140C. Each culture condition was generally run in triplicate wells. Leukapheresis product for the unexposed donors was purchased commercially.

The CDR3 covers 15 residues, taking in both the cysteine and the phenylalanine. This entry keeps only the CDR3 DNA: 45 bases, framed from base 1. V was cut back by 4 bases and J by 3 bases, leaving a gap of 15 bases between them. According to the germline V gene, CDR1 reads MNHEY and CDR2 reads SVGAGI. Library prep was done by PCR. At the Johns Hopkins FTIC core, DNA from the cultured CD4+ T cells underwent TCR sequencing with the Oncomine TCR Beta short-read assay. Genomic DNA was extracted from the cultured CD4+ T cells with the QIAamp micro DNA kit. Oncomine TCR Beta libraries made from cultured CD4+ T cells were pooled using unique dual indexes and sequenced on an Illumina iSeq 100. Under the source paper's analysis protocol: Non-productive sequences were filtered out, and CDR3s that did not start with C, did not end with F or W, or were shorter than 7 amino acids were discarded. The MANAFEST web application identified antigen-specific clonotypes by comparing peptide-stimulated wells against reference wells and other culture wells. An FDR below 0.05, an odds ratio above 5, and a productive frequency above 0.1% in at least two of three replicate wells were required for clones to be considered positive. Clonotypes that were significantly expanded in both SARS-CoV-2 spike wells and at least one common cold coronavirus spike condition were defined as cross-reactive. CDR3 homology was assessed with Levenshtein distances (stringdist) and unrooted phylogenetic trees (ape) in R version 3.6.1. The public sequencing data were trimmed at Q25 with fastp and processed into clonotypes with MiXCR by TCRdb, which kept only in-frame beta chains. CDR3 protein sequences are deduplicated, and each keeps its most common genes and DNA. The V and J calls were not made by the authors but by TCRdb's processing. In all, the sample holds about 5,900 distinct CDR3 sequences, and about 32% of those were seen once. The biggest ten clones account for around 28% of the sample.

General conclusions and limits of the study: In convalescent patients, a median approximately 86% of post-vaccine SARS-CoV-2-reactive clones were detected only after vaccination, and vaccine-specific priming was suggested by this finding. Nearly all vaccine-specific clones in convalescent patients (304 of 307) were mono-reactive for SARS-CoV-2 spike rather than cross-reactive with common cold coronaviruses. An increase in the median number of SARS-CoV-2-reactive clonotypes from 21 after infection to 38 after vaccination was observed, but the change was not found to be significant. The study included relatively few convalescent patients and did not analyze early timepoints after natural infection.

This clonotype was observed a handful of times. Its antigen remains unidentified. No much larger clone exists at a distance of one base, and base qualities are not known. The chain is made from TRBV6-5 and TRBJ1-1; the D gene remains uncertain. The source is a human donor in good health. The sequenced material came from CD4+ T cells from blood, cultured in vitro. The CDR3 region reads CASSSAAGRYTEAFF. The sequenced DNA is TGTGCCAGCAGTTCCGCGGCTGGTCGTTACACTGAAGCTTTCTTT.